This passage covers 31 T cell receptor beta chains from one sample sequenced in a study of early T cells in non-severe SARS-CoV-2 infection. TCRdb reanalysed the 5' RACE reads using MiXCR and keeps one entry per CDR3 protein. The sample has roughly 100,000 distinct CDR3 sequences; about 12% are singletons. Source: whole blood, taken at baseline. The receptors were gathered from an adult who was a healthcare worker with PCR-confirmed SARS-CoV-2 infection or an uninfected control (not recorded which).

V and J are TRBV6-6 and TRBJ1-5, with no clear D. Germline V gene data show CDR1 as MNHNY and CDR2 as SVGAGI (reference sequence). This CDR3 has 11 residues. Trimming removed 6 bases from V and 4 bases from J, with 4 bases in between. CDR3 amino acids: CASSSNQPQHF. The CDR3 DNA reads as TGTGCCAGCAGCAGTAATCAGCCCCAGCATTTT.

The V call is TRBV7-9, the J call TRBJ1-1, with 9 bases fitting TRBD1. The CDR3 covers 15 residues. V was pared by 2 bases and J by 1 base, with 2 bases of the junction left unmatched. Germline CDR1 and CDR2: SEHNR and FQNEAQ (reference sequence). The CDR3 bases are TGTGCCAGCAGCTTACACAGGGGGCAGAACACTGAAGCTTTCTTT. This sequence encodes CASSLHRGQNTEAFF.

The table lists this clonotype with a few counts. Written as DNA, the CDR3 is TGCAGTGCTAGAGATTTCGGACTATCATACAATGAGCAGTTCTTC. Residues: CSARDFGLSYNEQFF. The rearrangement joins TRBV20-1 to TRBJ2-1; the D gene is possibly TRBD2 (6 bases). The V gene's germline CDR1 is DFQATT and CDR2 SNEGSKA (reference sequence). This CDR3 comprises 15 residues. The V gene lost 0 bases and the J gene lost 4 bases, with 13 bases spanning the gap.

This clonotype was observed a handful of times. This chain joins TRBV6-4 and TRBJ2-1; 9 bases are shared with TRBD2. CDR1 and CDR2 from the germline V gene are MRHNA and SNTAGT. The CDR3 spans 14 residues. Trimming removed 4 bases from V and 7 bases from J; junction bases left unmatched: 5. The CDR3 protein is CASSVAGGRNEQFF. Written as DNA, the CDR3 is TGTGCCAGCAGTGTCGCGGGGGGGCGGAATGAGCAGTTCTTC.

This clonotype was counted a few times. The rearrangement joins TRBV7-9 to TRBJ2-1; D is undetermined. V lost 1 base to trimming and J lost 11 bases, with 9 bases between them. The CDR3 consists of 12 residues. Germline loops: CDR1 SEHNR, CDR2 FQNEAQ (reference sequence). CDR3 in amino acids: CASSLVGEKQFF. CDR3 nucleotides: TGTGCCAGCAGCTTAGTTGGAGAGAAGCAGTTCTTC.

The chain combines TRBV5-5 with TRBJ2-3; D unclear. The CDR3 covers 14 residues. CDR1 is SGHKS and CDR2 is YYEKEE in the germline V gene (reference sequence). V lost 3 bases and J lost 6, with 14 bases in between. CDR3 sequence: CASSSNFPTDTQYF. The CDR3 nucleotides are TGTGCCAGCAGCTCAAATTTCCCGACCGATACGCAGTATTTT.

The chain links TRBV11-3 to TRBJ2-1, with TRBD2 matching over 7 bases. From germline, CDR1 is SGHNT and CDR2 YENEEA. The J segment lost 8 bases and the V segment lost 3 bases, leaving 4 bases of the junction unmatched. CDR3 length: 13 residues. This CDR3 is CASSFGRGDEQFF. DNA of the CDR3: TGTGCCAGCAGCTTTGGGAGGGGCGATGAGCAGTTCTTC.

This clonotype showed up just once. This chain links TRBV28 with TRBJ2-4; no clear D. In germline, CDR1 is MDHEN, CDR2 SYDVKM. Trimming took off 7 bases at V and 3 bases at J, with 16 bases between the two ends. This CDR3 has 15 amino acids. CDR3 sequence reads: CASTSPGANKNIQYF. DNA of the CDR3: TGTGCCAGCACCTCTCCCGGCGCGAACAAAAACATTCAGTACTTC. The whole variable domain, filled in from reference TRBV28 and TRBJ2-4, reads DVKVTQSSRYLVKRTGEKVFLECVQDMDHENMFWYRQDPGLGLRLIYFSYDVKMKEKGDIPEGYSVSREKKERFSLILESASTNQTSMYLCASTSPGANKNIQYFGAGTRLSVL.

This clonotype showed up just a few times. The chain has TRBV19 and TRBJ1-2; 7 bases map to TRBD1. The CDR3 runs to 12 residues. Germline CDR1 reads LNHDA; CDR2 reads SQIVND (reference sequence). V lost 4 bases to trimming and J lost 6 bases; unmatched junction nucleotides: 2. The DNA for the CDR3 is TGTGCCAGTAGTAGAGGGACAGATGGCTACACCTTC. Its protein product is CASSRGTDGYTF.

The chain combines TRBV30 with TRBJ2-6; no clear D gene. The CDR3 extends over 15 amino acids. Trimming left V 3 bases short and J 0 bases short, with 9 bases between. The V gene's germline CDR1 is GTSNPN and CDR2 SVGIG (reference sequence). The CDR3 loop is CAWRHETSGANVLTF. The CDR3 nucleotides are TGTGCCTGGAGGCATGAGACCTCTGGGGCCAACGTCCTGACTTTC. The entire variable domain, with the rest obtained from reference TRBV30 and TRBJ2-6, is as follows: SQTIHQWPATLVQPVGSPLSLECTVEGTSNPNLYWYRQAAGRGLQLLFYSVGIGQISSEVPQNLSASRPQDRQFILSSKKLLLSDSGFYLCAWRHETSGANVLTFGAGSRLTVL.

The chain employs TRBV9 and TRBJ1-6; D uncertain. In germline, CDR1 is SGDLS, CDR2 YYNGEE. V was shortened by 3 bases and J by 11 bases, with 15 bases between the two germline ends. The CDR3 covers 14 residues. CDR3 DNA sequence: TGTGCCAGCAGCGCCCAATCTAACGGGACACCCCTCCACTTT. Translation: CASSAQSNGTPLHF.

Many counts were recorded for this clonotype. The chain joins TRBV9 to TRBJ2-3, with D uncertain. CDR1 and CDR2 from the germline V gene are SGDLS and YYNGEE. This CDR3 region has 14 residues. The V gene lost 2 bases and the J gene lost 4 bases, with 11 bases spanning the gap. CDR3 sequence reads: CASSVSLDPDTQYF. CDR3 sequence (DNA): TGTGCCAGCAGCGTCTCGCTGGATCCAGATACGCAGTATTTT.

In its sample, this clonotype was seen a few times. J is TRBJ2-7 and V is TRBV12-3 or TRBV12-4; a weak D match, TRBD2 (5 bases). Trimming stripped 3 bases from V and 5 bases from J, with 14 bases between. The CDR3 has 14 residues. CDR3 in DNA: TGTGCCAGCAGTTTGTTCCGGGGAAAGGACGAGCAGTACTTC. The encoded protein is CASSLFRGKDEQYF.

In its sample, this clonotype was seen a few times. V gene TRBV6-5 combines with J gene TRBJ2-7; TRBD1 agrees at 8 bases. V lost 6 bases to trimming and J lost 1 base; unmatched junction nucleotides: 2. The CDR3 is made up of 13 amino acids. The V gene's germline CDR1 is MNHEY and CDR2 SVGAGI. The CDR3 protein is CASRDRESYEQYF. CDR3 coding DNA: TGTGCCAGCAGGGACAGGGAATCCTACGAGCAGTACTTC.

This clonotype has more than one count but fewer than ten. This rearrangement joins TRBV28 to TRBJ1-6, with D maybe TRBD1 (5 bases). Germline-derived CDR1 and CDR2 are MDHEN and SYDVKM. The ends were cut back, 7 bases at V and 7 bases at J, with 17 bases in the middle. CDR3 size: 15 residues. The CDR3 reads CASTPLGRANSPLHF. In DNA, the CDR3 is TGTGCCAGCACCCCCTTGGGCAGGGCAAATTCACCCCTCCACTTT.

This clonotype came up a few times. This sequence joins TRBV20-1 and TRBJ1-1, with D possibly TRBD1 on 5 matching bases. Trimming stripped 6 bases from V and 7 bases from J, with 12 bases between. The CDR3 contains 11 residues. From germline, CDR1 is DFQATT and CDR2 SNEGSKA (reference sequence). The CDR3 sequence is CSAPDSFEAFF. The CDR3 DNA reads TGCAGTGCGCCCGACAGCTTTGAAGCTTTCTTT.

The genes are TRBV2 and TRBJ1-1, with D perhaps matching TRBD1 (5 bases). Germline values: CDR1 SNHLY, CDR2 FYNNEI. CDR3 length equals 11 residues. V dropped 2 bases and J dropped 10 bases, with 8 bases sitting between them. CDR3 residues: CASSERGPAFF. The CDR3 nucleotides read TGTGCCAGCAGTGAACGGGGCCCAGCTTTCTTT.

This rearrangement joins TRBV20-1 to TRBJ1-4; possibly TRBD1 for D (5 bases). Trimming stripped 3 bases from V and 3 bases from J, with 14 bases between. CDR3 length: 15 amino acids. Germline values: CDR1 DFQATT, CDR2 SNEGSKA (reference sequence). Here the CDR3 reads CSASVGASANEKLFF. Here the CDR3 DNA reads TGCAGTGCTAGTGTCGGGGCCTCGGCTAATGAAAAACTGTTTTTT.

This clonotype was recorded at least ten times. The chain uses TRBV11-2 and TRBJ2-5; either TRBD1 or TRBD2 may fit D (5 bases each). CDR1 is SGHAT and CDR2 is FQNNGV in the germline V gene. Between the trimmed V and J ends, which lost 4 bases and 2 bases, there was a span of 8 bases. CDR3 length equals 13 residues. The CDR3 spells CASSSGLQETQYF. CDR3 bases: TGTGCCAGCAGCTCGGGGCTACAAGAGACCCAGTACTTC.

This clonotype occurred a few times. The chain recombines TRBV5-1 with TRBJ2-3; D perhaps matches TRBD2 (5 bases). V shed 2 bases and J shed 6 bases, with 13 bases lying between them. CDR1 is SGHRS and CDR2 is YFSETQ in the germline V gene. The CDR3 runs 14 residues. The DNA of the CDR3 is TGCGCCAGCAGCTTAAAGGACTCGATCGATACGCAGTATTTT. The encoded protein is CASSLKDSIDTQYF.

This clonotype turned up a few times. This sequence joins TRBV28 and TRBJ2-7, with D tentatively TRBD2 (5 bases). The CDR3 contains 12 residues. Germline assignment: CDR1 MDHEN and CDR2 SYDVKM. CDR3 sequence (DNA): TGTGTCTCGGGGAAGGGTTCAGGCGAGCAGTACTTC. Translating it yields CVSGKGSGEQYF.

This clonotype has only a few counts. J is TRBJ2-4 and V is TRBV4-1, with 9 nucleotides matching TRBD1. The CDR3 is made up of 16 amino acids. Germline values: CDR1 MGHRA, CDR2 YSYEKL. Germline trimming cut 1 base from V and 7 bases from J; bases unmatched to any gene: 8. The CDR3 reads CASSQVQGARLNIQYF. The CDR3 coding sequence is TGCGCCAGCAGCCAAGTACAGGGGGCCCGCTTGAACATTCAGTACTTC.

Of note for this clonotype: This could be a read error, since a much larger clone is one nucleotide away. Written as DNA, the CDR3 is TGTGCCAGCAGCTTAATGGGGGAAATGTGGACTGAAGCTTTCTTT. Translating it yields CASSLMGEMWTEAFF. The chain employs TRBV7-3 and TRBJ1-1, with a weak D call TRBD1 (5 bases). Germline lookup yields CDR1 SGHTA and CDR2 FQGTGA. The V end was cut by 1 base, the J end by 5 bases, with 14 bases between. This CDR3 comprises 15 residues.

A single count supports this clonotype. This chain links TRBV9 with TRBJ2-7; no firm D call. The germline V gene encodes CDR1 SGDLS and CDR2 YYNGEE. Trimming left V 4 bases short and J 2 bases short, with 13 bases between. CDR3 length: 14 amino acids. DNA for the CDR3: TGTGCCAGCAGCCCCCCCTATGAACCCTACGAGCAGTACTTC. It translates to CASSPPYEPYEQYF.

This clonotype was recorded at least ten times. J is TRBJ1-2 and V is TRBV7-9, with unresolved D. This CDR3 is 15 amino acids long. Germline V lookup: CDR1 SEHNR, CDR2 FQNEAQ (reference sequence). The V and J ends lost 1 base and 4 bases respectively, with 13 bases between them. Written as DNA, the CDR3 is TGTGCCAGCAGCTTAGGCGTTGAGCTCAGCTATGGCTACACCTTC. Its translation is CASSLGVELSYGYTF.

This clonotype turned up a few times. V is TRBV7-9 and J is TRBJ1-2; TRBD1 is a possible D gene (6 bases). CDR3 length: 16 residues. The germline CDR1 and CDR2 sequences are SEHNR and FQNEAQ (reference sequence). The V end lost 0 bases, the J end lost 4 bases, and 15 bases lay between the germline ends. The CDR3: CASSLAERQAGYGYTF. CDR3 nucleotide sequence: TGTGCCAGCAGCTTAGCGGAGCGACAGGCCGGCTATGGCTACACCTTC.

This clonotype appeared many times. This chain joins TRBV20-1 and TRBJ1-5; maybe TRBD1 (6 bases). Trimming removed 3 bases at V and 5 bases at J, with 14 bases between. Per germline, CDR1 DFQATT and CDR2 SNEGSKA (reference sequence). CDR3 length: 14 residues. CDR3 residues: CSASADSLYQPQHF. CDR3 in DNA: TGCAGTGCTAGCGCGGACAGCTTATATCAGCCCCAGCATTTT.

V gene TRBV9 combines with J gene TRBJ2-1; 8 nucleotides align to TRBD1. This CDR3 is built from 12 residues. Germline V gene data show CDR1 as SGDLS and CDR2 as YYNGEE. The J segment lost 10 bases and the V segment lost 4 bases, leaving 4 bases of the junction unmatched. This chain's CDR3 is CASSFGTGEQFF. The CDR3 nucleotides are TGTGCCAGCAGCTTCGGGACAGGCGAGCAGTTCTTC.

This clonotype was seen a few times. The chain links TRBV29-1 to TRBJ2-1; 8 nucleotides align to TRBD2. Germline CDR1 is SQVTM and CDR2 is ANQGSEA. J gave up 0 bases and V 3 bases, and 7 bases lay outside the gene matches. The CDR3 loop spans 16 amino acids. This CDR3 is CSVDYRSGSSYNEQFF. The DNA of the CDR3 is TGCAGCGTTGACTACCGAAGCGGGAGCTCCTACAATGAGCAGTTCTTC.

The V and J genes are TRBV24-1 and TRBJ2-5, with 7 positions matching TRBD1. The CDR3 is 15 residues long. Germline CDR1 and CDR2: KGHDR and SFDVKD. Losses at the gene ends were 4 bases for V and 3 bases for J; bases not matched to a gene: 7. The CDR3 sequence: CATSDSTGVEETQYF. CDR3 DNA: TGTGCCACCAGTGACTCCACAGGGGTGGAAGAGACCCAGTACTTC.

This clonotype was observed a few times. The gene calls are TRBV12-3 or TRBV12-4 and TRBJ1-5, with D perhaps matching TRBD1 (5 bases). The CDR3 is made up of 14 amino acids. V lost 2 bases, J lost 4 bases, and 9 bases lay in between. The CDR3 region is CASSLRQTNQPQHF. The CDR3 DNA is TGTGCCAGCAGTTTAAGACAGACTAATCAGCCCCAGCATTTT.